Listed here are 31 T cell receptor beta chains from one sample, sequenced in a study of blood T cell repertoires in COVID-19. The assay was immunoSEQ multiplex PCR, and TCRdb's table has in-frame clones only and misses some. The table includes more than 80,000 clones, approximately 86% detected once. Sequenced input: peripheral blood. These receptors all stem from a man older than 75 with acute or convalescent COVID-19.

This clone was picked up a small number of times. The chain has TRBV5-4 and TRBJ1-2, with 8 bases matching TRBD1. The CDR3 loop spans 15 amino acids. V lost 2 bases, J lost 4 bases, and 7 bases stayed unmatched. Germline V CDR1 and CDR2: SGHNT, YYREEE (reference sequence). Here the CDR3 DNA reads TGTGCCAGCAGCTTACAGGGGGTAAAGGGCTATGGCTACACCTTC. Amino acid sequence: CASSLQGVKGYGYTF.

CDR3 sequence reads: CASSTGTANYGYTF. CDR3 bases: TGCGCCAGCAGCACGGGGACAGCTAACTATGGCTACACCTTC. This sequence joins TRBV5-1 and TRBJ1-2, with 7 bases that match TRBD1. This CDR3 has 14 amino acids. Germline V CDR1 and CDR2: SGHRS, YFSETQ. The V and J ends lost 4 bases and 0 bases, in that order; junction bases with no gene match: 3.

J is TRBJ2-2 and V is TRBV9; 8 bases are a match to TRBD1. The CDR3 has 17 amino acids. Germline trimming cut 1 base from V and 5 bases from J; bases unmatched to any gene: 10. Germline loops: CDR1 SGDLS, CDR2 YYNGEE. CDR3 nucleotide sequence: TGTGCCAGCAGCGTATCAGGGGGCGCATCTGGTACCGGGGAGCTGTTTTTT. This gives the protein CASSVSGGASGTGELFF.

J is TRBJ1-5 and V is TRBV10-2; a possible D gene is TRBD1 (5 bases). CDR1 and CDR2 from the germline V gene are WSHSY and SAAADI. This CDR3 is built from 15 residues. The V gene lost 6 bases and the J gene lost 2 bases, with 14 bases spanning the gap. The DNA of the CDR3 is TGCGCCAGCAGAGCGAGCGGGGGAGGCAATCAGCCCCAGCATTTT. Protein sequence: CASRASGGGNQPQHF.

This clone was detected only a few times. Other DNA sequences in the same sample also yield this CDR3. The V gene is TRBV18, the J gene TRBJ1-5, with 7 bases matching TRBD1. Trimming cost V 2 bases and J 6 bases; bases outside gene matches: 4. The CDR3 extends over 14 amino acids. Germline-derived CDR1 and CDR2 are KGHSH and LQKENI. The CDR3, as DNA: TGTGCCAGCTCACCAGAAGGGGGCCCTCAGCCCCAGCATTTT. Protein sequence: CASSPEGGPQPQHF.

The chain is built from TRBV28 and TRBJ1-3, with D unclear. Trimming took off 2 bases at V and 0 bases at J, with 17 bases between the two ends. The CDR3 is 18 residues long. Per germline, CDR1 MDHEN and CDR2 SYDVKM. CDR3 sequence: CASSLPPGLGVSGNTIYF. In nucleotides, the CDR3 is TGTGCCAGCAGTTTACCCCCAGGACTCGGGGTCTCTGGAAACACCATATATTTT.

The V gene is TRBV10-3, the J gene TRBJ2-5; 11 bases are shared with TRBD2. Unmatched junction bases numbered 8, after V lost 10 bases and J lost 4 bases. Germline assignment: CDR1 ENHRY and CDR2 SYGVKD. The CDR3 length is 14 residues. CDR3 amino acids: CATAIAGGGETQYF. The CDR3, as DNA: TGTGCCACCGCAATAGCGGGAGGGGGAGAGACCCAGTACTTC.

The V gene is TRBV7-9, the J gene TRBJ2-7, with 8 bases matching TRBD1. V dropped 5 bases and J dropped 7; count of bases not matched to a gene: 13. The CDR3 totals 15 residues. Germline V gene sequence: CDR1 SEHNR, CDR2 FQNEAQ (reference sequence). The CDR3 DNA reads TGTGCCAGCAGCCCCGACGGGACAGGTGGAGGTGAGCAGTACTTC. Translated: CASSPDGTGGGEQYF.

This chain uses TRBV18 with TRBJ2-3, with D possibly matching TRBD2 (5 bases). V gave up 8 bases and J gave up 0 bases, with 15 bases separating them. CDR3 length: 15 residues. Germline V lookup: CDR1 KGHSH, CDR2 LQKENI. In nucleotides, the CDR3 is TGTGCCAGCGCCCCTTTAGCGTCTAGCACAGATACGCAGTATTTT. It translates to CASAPLASSTDTQYF. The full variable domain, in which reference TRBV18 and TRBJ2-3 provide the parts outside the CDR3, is NAGVMQNPRHLVRRRGQEARLRCSPMKGHSHVYWYRQLPEEGLKFMVYLQKENIIDESGMPKERFSAEFPKEGPSILRIQQVVRGDSAAYFCASAPLASSTDTQYFGPGTRLTVL.

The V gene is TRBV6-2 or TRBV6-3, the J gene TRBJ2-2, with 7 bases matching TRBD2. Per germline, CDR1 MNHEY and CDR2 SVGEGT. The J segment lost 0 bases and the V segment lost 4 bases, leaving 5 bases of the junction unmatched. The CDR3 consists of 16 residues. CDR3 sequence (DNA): TGTGCCAGCAGTTTACCGGGACTATCGAACACCGGGGAGCTGTTTTTT. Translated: CASSLPGLSNTGELFF.

The CDR3 loop reads CASSNPPGHRSYNEQFF. The CDR3, as DNA: TGTGCCAGCAGCAACCCCCCGGGACACCGCTCCTACAATGAGCAGTTCTTC. This chain links TRBV21-1 with TRBJ2-1; the D call of TRBD1 is as the table states it, not checked on the DNA. TRBV21-1 is tagged as a pseudogene. The CDR3 sequence is 17 residues long.

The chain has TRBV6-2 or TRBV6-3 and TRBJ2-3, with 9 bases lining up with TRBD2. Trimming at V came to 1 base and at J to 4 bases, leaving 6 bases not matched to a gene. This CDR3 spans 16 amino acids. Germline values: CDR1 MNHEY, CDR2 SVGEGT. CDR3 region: CASSYWGSGRADTQYF. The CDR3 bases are TGTGCCAGCAGTTACTGGGGTAGCGGGAGAGCAGATACGCAGTATTTT.

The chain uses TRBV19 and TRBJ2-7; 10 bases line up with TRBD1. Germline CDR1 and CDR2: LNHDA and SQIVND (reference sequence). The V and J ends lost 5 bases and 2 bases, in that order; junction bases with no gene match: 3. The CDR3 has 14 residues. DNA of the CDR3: TGTGCCAGTAGTCTAGGGACAGGGGCCTACGAGCAGTACTTC. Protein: CASSLGTGAYEQYF.

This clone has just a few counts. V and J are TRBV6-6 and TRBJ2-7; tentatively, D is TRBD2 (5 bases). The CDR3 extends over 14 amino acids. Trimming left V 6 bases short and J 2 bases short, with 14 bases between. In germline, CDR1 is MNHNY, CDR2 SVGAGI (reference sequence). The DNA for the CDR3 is TGTGCCAGCAGCGCCCAGGACTCCCCCTACGAGCAGTACTTC. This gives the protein CASSAQDSPYEQYF.

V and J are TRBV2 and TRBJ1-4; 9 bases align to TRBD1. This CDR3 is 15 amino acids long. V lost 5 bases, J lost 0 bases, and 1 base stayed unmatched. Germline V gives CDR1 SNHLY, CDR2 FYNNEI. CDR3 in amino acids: CASSWTGATNEKLFF. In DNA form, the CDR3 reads TGTGCCAGCAGTTGGACAGGGGCAACTAATGAAAAACTGTTTTTT.

CDR3 region: CASSPPDWTGRVETQYF. In DNA, the CDR3 is TGTGCCAGCAGTCCCCCCGATTGGACAGGGAGAGTGGAGACCCAGTACTTC. The V gene is TRBV6-2 or TRBV6-3, the J gene TRBJ2-5; 8 bases are shared with TRBD1. V dropped 5 bases and J dropped 5; count of bases not matched to a gene: 16. The V gene's germline CDR1 is MNHEY and CDR2 SVGEGT. This CDR3 has 17 residues.

CDR3: CASSPDRANYGYTF. The CDR3, as DNA: TGTGCCAGCAGCCCGGACAGGGCTAACTATGGCTACACCTTC. The chain links TRBV7-2 to TRBJ1-2; 8 bases line up with TRBD1. The junction had 2 bases not matched to a gene; V was cut back by 5 bases and J by 0 bases. CDR1 and CDR2 from the germline V gene are SGHTA and FQGNSA. The CDR3 totals 14 residues.

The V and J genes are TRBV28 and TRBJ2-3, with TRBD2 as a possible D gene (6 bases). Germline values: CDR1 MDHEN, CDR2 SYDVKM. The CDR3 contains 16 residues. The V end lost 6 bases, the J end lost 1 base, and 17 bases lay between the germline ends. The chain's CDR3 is CASSEVLAAGTDTQYF. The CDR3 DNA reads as TGTGCCAGCAGCGAGGTTTTAGCGGCAGGCACAGATACGCAGTATTTT. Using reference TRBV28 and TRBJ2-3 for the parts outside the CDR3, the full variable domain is DVKVTQSSRYLVKRTGEKVFLECVQDMDHENMFWYRQDPGLGLRLIYFSYDVKMKEKGDIPEGYSVSREKKERFSLILESASTNQTSMYLCASSEVLAAGTDTQYFGPGTRLTVL.

In nucleotides, the CDR3 is TGTGCCAGCAGCCGTAACTACGAGCAGTACTTC. The encoded protein is CASSRNYEQYF. The genes are TRBV3-1 (or the pseudogene TRBV3-2) and TRBJ2-7; no clear D. V gave up 4 bases and J gave up 3 bases, with 4 bases separating them. The CDR3 covers 11 residues. Germline CDR1 is LGHDT and CDR2 is YNNKEL (reference sequence).

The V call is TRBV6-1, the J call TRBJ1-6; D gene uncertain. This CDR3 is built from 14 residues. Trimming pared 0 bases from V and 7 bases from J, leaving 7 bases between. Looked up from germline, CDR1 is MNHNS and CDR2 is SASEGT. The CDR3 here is CASSEAPRNSPLHF. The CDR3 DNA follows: TGTGCCAGCAGTGAAGCGCCGAGGAATTCACCCCTCCACTTT.

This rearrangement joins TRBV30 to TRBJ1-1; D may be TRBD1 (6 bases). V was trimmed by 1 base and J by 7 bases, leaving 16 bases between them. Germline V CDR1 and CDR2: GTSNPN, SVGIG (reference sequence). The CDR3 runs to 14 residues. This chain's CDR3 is CAWSARGAYGEAFF. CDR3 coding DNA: TGTGCCTGGAGTGCCCGGGGGGCGTATGGTGAAGCTTTCTTT.

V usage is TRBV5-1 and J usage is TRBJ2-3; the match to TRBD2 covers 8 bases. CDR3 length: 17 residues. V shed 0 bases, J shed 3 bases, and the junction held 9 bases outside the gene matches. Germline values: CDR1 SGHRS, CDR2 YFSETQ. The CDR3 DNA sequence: TGCGCCAGCAGCTTGGCCGCGGGGACTAGAGTGACAGATACGCAGTATTTT. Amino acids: CASSLAAGTRVTDTQYF.

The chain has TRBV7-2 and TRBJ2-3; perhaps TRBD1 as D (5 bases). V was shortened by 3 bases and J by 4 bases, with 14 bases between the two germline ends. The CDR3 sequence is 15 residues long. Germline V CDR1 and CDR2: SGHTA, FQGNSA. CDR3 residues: CASSFVGWGADTQYF. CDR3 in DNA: TGTGCCAGCAGCTTTGTCGGTTGGGGCGCAGATACGCAGTATTTT.

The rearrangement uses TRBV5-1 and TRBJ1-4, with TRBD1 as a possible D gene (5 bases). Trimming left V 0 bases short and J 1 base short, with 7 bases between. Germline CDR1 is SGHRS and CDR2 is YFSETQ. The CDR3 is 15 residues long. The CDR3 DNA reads TGCGCCAGCAGCTTGGGGAGGGGAACTAATGAAAAACTGTTTTTT. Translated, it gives CASSLGRGTNEKLFF.

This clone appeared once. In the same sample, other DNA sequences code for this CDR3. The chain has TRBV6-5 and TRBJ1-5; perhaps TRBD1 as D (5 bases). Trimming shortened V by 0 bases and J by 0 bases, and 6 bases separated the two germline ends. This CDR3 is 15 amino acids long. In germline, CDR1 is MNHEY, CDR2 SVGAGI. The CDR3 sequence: CASSYSQGSNQPQHF. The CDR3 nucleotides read TGTGCCAGCAGTTACTCCCAGGGTAGCAATCAGCCCCAGCATTTT.

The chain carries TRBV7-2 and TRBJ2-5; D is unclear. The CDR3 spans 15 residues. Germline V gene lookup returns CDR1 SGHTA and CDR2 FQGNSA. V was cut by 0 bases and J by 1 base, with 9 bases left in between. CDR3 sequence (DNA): TGTGCCAGCAGCTTAGCGCTTGCGTTCCAAGAGACCCAGTACTTC. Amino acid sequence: CASSLALAFQETQYF.

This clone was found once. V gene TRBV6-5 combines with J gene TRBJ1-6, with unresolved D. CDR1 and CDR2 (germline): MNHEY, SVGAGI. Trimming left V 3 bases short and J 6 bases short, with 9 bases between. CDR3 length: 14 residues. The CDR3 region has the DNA TGTGCCAGCAGTTATCGGGGTGCTAATTCACCCCTCCACTTT. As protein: CASSYRGANSPLHF.

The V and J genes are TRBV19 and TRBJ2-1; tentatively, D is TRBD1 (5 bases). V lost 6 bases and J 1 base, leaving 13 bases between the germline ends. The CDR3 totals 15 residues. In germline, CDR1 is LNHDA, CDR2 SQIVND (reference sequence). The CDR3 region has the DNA TGTGCCAGTAGCCACAGGCCCGTTTCCTACAATGAGCAGTTCTTC. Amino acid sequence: CASSHRPVSYNEQFF. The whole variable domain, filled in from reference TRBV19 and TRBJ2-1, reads DGGITQSPKYLFRKEGQNVTLSCEQNLNHDAMYWYRQDPGQGLRLIYYSQIVNDFQKGDIAEGYSVSREKKESFPLTVTSAQKNPTAFYLCASSHRPVSYNEQFFGPGTRLTVL.

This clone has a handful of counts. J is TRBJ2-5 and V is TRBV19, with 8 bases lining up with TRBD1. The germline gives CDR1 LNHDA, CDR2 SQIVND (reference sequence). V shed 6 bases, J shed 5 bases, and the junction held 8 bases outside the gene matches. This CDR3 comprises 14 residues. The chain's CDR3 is CASSKGQDRETQYF. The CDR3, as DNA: TGTGCCAGTAGCAAGGGACAGGACCGGGAGACCCAGTACTTC.

The CDR3 DNA reads as TGTGCCACCAGTGATACTTCGCGCCAAAACATTCAGTACTTC. This encodes CATSDTSRQNIQYF. The chain joins TRBV24-1 to TRBJ2-4; D uncertain. The CDR3 length is 14 residues. V gave up 3 bases and J gave up 5 bases, with 10 bases separating them. Germline V gene data show CDR1 as KGHDR and CDR2 as SFDVKD.

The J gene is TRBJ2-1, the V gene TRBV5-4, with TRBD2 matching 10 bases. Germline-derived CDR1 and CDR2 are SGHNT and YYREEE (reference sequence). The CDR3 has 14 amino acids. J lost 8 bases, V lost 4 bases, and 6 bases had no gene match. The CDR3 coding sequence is TGTGCCAGCAGCCTACTAGCGGGAAACCATGAGCAGTTCTTC. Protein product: CASSLLAGNHEQFF.